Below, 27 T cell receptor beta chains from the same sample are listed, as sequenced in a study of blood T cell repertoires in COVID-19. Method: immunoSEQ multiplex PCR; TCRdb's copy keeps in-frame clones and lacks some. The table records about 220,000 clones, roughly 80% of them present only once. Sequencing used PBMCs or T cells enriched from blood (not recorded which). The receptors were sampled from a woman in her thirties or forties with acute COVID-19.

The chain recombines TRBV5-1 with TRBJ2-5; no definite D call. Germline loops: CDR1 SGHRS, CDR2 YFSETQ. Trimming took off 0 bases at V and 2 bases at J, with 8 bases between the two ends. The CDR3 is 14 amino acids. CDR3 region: CASSLVSIQETQYF. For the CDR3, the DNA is TGCGCCAGCAGCTTGGTGTCTATTCAAGAGACCCAGTACTTC.

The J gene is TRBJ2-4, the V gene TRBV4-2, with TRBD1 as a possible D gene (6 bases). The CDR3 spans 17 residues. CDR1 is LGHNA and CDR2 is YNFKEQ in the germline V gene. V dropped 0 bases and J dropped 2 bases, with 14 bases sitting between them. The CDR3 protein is CASSQEEAGVTKNIQYF. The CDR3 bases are TGTGCCAGCAGCCAAGAAGAGGCAGGGGTAACCAAAAACATTCAGTACTTC.

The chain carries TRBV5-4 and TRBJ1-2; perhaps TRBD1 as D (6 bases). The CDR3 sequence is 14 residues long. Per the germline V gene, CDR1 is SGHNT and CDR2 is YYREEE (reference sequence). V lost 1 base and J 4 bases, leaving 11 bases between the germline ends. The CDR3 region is CASSLSDSLYGYTF. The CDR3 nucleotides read TGTGCCAGCAGCTTGTCGGACAGTCTCTATGGCTACACCTTC.

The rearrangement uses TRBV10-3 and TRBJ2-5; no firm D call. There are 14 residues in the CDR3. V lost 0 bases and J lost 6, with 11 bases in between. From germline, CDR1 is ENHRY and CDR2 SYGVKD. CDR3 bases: TGTGCCATCAGTGAGTCGAACGGTGAGAAGACCCAGTACTTC. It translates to CAISESNGEKTQYF.

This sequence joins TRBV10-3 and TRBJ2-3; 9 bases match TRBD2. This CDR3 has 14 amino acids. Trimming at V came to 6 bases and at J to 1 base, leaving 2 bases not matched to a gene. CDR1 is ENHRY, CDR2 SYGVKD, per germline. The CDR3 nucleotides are TGTGCCATCAGACAGCGGGAGGGCACAGATACGCAGTATTTT. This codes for CAIRQREGTDTQYF.

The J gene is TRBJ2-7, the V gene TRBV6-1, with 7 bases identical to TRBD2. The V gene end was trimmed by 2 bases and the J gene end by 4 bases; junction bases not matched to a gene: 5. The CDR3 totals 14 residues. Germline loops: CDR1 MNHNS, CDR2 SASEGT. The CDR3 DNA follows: TGTGCCAGCAGTGAAATTCTGGGGGGGTACGAGCAGTACTTC. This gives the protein CASSEILGGYEQYF.

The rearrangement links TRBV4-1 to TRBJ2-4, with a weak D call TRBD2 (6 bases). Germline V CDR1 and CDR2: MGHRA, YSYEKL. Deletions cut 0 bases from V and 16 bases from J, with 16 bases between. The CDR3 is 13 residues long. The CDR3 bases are TGCGCCAGCAGCCAAGATGGGGTGGGGGGAATCTACTTC. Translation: CASSQDGVGGIYF.

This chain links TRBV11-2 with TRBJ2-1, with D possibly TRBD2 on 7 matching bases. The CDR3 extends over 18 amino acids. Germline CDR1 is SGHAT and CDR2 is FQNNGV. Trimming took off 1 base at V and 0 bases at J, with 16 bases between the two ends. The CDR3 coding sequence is TGTGCCAGCAGCTTAGGGCGGGGGCGTCTAAGCTCCTACAATGAGCAGTTCTTC. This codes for CASSLGRGRLSSYNEQFF. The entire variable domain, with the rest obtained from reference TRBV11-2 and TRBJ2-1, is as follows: EAGVAQSPRYKIIEKRQSVAFWCNPISGHATLYWYQQILGQGPKLLIQFQNNGVVDDSQLPKDRFSAERLKGVDSTLKIQPAKLEDSAVYLCASSLGRGRLSSYNEQFFGPGTRLTVL.

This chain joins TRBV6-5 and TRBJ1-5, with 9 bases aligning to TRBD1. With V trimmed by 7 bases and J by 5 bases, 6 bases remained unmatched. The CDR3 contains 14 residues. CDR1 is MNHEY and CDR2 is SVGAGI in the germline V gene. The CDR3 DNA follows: TGTGCCAGCAAAAGGACAGGGGCGGATCAGCCCCAGCATTTT. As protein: CASKRTGADQPQHF.

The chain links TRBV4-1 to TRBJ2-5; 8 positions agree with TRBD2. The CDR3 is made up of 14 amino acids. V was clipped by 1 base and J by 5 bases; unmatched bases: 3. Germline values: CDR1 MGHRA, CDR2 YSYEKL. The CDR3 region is CASSQVGGGETQYF. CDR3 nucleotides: TGCGCCAGCAGCCAAGTCGGGGGGGGCGAGACCCAGTACTTC.

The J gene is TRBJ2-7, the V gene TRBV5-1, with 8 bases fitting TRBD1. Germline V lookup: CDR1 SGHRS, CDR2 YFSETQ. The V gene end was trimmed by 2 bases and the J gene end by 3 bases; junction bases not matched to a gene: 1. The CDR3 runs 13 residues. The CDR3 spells CASSLGTGYEQYF. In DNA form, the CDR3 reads TGCGCCAGCAGCTTAGGGACAGGCTACGAGCAGTACTTC.

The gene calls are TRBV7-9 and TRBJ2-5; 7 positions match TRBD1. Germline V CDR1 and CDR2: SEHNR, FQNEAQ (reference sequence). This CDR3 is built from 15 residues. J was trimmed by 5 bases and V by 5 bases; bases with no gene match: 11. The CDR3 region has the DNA TGTGCCAGCAGCCCGGCTACAGGGGCACGGGAGACCCAGTACTTC. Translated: CASSPATGARETQYF.

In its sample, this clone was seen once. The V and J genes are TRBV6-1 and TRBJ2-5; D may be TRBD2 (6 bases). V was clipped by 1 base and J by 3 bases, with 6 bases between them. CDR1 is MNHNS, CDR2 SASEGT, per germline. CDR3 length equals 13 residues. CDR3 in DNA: TGTGCCAGCAGTGAAGGGGGGGAAGAGACCCAGTACTTC. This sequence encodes CASSEGGEETQYF.

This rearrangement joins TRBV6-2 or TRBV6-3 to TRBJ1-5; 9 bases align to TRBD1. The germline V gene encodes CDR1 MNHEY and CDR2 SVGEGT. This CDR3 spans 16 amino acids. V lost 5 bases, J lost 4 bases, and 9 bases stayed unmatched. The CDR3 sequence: CASSQLLGQGNQPQHF. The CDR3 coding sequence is TGTGCCAGCAGTCAATTACTAGGACAGGGGAATCAGCCCCAGCATTTT.

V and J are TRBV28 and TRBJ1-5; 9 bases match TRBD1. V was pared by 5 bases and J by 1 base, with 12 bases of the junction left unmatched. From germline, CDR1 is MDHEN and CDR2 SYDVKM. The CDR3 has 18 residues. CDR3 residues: CASSPRDRVVRSNQPQHF. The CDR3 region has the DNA TGTGCCAGCAGTCCCCGGGACAGGGTCGTGAGGAGCAATCAGCCCCAGCATTTT.

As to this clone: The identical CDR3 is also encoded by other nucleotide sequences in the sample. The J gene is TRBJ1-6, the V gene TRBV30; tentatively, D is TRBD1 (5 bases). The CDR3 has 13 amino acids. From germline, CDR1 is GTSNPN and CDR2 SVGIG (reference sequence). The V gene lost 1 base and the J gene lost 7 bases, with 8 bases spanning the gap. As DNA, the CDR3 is TGTGCCTGGAGTGGGCAGGGAAATTCACCCCTCCACTTT. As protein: CAWSGQGNSPLHF.

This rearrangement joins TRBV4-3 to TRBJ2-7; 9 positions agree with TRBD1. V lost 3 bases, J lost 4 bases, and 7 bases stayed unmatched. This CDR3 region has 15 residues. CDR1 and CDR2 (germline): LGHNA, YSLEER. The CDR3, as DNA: TGCGCCAGCAGCCAGATCGGGACAGGGATGTACGAGCAGTACTTC. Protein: CASSQIGTGMYEQYF.

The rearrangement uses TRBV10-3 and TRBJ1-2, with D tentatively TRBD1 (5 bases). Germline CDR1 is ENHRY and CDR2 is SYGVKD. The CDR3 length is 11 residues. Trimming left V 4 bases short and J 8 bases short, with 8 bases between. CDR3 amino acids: CAISAGYGYTF. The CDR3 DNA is TGTGCCATCAGTGCAGGGTACGGCTACACCTTC.

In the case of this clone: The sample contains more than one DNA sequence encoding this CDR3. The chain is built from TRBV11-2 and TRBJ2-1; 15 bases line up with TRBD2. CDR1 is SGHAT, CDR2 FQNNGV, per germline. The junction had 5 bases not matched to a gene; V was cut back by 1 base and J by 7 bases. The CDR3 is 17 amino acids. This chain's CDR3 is CASSLVPGLAGGNEQFF. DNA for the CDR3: TGTGCCAGCAGCTTAGTACCGGGACTAGCGGGGGGAAATGAGCAGTTCTTC.

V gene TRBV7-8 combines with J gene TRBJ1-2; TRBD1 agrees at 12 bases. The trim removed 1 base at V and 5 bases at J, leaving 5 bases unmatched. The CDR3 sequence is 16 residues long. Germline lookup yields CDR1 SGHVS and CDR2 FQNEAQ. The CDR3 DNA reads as TGTGCCAGCAGCTTAGGTCGGGGACAGGGGGCTTATGGCTACACCTTC. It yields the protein CASSLGRGQGAYGYTF.

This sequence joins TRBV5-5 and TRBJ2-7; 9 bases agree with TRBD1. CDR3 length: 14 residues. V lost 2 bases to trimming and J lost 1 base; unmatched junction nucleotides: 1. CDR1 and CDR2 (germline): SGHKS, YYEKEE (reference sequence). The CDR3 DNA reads TGTGCCAGCAGCTTACAGGGGGCGTCCTACGAGCAGTACTTC. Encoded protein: CASSLQGASYEQYF.

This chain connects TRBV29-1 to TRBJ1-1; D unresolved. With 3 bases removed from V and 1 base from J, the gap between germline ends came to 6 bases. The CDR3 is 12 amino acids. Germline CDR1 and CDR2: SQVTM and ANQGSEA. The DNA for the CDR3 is TGCAGCGTTGAGGCAGGGAACACTGAAGCTTTCTTT. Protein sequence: CSVEAGNTEAFF.

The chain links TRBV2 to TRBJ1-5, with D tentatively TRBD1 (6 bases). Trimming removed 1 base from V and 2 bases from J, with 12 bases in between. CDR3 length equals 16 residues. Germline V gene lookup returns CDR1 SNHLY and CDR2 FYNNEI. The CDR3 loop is CASSEGRGGRNQPQHF. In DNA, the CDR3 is TGTGCCAGCAGTGAAGGTAGGGGGGGCCGCAATCAGCCCCAGCATTTT.

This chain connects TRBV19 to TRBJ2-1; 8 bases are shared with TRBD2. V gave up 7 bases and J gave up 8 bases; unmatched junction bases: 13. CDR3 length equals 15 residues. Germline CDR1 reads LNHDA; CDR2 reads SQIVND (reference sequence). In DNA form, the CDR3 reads TGTGCCAGTAAGTTACTAGCGGACGGGGGGGATGAGCAGTTCTTC. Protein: CASKLLADGGDEQFF.

Here the CDR3 reads CASSSRAYEQFF. DNA for the CDR3: TGTGCCAGCAGCTCCCGAGCCTATGAGCAGTTCTTC. The chain uses TRBV5-4 and TRBJ2-1; no definite D call. The germline V gene has CDR1 SGHNT and CDR2 YYREEE (reference sequence). V lost 3 bases and J 8 bases, leaving 9 bases between the germline ends. This CDR3 is 12 amino acids long.

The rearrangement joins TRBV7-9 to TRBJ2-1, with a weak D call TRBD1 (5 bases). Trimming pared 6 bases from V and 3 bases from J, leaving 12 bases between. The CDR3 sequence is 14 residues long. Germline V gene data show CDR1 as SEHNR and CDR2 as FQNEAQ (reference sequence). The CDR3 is CASREKDSYNEQFF. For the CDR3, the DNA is TGTGCCAGCAGAGAAAAAGACAGCTACAATGAGCAGTTCTTC.

The CDR3 DNA sequence: TGTGCCAGCAGCCCCGGGACTCTCAATCAGCCCCAGCATTTT. Translation: CASSPGTLNQPQHF. This chain uses TRBV27 with TRBJ1-5, with a possible D match to TRBD1 (5 bases). This CDR3 is 14 amino acids long. CDR1 is MNHEY, CDR2 SMNVEV, per germline (reference sequence). V gave up 6 bases and J gave up 3 bases, with 12 bases separating them.